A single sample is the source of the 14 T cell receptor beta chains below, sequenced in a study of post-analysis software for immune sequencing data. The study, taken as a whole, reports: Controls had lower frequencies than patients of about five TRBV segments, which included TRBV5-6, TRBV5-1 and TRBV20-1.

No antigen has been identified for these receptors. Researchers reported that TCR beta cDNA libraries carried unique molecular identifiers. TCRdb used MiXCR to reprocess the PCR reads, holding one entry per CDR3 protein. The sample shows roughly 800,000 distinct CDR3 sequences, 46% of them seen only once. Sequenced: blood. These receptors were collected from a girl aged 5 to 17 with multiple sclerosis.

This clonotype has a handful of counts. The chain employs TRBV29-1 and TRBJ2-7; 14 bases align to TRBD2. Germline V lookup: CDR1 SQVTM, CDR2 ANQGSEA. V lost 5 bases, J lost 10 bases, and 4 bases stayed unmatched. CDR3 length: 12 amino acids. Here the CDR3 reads CSVQGLAGVQYF. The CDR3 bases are TGCAGCGTTCAGGGACTAGCGGGAGTCCAGTACTTC.

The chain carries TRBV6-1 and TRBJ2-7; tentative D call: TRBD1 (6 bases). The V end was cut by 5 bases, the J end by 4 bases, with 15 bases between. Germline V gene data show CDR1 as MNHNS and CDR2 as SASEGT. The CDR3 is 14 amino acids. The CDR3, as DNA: TGTGCCAGCAGTACCGGGACAAACCTTTACGAGCAGTACTTC. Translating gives CASSTGTNLYEQYF.

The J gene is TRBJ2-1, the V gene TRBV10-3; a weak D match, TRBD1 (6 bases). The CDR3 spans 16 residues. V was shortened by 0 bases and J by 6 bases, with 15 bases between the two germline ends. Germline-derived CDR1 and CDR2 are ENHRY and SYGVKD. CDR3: CAISESTSGAGNEQFF. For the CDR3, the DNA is TGTGCCATCAGTGAGTCGACATCAGGGGCAGGCAATGAGCAGTTCTTC.

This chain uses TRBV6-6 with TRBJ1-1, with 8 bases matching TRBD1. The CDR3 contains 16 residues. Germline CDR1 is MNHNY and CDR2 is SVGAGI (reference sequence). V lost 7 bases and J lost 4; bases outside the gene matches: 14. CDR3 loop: CASISPGGAGGTEAFF. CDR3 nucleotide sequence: TGTGCCAGCATCAGCCCAGGGGGCGCCGGGGGCACTGAAGCTTTCTTT.

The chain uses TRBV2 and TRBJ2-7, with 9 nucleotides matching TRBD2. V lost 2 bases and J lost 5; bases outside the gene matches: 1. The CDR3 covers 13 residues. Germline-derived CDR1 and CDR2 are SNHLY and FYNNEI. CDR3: CASSERLADEQYF. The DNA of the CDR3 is TGTGCCAGCAGTGAAAGACTAGCGGACGAGCAGTACTTC.

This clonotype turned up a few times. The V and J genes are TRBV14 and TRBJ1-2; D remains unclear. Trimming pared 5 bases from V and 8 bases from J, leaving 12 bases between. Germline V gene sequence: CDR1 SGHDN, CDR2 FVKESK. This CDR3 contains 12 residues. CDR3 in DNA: TGTGCCAGCAGCAACGTTAAGCGGGGCTACACCTTC. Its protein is CASSNVKRGYTF.

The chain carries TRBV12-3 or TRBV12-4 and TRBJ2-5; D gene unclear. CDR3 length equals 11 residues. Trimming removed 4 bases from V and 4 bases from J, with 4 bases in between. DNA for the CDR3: TGTGCCAGCAGTTATCGAGAGACCCAGTACTTC. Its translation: CASSYRETQYF.

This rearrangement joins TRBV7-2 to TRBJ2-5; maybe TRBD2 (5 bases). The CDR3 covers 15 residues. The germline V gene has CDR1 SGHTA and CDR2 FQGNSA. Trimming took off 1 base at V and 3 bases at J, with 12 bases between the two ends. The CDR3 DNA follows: TGTGCCAGCAGCTTAGTATCGGGGTGGGAAGAGACCCAGTACTTC. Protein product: CASSLVSGWEETQYF.

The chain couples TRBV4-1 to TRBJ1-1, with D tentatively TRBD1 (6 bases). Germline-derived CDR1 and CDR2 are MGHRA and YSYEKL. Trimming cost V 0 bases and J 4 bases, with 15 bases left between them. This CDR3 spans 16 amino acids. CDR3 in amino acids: CASSQETRGSGTEAFF. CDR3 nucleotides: TGCGCCAGCAGCCAAGAAACCAGGGGAAGTGGCACTGAAGCTTTCTTT.

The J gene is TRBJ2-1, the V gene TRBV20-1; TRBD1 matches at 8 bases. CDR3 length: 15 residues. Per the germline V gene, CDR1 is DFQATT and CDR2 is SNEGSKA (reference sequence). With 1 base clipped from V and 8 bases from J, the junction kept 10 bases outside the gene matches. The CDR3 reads CSARGTGNNIDEQFF. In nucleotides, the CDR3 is TGCAGTGCTAGAGGGACAGGGAATAATATCGATGAGCAGTTCTTC.

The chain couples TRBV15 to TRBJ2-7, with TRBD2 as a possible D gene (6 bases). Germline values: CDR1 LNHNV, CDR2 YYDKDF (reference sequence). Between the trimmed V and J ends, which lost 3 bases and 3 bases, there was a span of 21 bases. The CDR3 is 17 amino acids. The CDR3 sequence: CATSSSVVGLDYYEQYF. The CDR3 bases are TGTGCCACCAGCAGCTCGGTTGTGGGACTGGACTACTACGAGCAGTACTTC.

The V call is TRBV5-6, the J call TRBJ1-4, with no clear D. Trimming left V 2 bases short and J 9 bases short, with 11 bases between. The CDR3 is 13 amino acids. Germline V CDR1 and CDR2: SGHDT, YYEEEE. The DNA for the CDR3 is TGTGCCAGCAGCTTCTTCGACCAACAAAAACTGTTTTTT. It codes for CASSFFDQQKLFF. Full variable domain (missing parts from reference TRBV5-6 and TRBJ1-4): DAGVTQSPTHLIKTRGQQVTLRCSPKSGHDTVSWYQQALGQGPQFIFQYYEEEERQRGNFPDRFSGHQFPNYSSELNVNALLLGDSALYLCASSFFDQQKLFFGSGTQLSVL.

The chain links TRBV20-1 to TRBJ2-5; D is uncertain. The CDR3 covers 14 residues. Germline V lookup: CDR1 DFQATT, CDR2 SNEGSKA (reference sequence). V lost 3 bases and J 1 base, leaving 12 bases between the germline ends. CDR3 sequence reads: CSARITKGQETQYF. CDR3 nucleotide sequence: TGCAGTGCTAGGATTACTAAGGGCCAAGAGACCCAGTACTTC.

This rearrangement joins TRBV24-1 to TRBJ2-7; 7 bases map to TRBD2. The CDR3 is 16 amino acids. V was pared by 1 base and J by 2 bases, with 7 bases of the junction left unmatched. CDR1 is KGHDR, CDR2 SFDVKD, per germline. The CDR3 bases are TGTGCCACCAGTGATTTTGCGGGAGTCGTTACCTACGAGCAGTACTTC. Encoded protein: CATSDFAGVVTYEQYF.